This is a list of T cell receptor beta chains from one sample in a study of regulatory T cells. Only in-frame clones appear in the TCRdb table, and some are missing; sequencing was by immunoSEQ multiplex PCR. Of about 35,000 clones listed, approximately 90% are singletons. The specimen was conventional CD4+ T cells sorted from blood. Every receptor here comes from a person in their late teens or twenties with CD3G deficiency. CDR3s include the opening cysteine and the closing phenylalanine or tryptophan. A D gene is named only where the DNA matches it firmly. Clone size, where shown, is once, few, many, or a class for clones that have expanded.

CASSSGAKRTEAFF TGTGCCAGCAGTTCAGGGGCCAAAAGGACTGAAGCTTTCTTT TRBV28 . . TRBJ1-1
CASTPAGKYTEAFF TGTGCCAGCACCCCTGCAGGGAAATACACTGAAGCTTTCTTT TRBV28 . . TRBJ1-1
CASSLQGGKHNEQFF TGCGCCAGCAGCCTGCAGGGGGGCAAGCACAATGAGCAGTTCTTC TRBV5-1 . . TRBJ2-1
CATSGGQAPGANVLTF TGTGCCACCTCTGGAGGGCAAGCCCCTGGGGCCAACGTCCTGACTTTC TRBV28 . . TRBJ2-6
CASSLGEETQYF TGTGCCAGCAGCCTAGGGGAAGAGACCCAGTACTTC TRBV7-9 . . TRBJ2-5
CASSGYRTSGGYEQYF TGTGCCAGCAGTGGCTACCGGACTAGCGGAGGCTACGAGCAGTACTTC TRBV6-1 . TRBD2 TRBJ2-7
CASSSETGGNQPQHF TGTGCCAGCAGTTCAGAGACAGGGGGCAATCAGCCCCAGCATTTT TRBV28 . TRBD1 TRBJ1-5
CASSTRSRGSGELFF TGTGCCAGCAGCACCAGATCCCGTGGGTCCGGGGAGCTGTTTTTT TRBV7-9 . . TRBJ2-2
CASSSGQGFDEQFF TGCGCCAGCAGCTCCGGACAGGGTTTTGATGAGCAGTTCTTC TRBV5-1 . TRBD1 TRBJ2-1
CASSITGTSGLGEQFF TGTGCCAGTAGTATAACCGGGACTAGCGGCTTGGGGGAGCAGTTCTTC TRBV19 . TRBD2 TRBJ2-1
CASSRGGTRGTEAFF TGTGCCAGCAGTCGTGGAGGGACAAGGGGCACTGAAGCTTTCTTT TRBV28 . . TRBJ1-1
CASSSGQGSGNTIYF TGTGCCAGCAGTTCCGGACAGGGAAGTGGAAACACCATATATTTT TRBV28 . TRBD1 TRBJ1-3
CASSYGSGGAYEQYF TGTGCCAGCAGTTACGGATCGGGGGGGGCCTACGAGCAGTACTTC TRBV6-6 . TRBD2 TRBJ2-7
CASSFELQGASNQPQHF TGTGCCAGCAGCTTCGAACTACAGGGGGCGAGCAATCAGCCCCAGCATTTT TRBV28 . TRBD1 TRBJ1-5
CASRRDLQDTQYF TGTGCCAGCAGGAGGGACCTCCAGGATACGCAGTATTTT TRBV6-1 . . TRBJ2-3
CASSLASGKGEQFF TGTGCCAGCAGCTTAGCATCTGGGAAGGGGGAGCAGTTCTTC TRBV7-2 . . TRBJ2-1
CASSSGQGDANIQYF TGTGCCAGCAGTTCCGGACAGGGTGATGCAAACATTCAGTACTTC TRBV6-1 . TRBD1 TRBJ2-4
CAISSGGAYEQYF TGTGCCATCTCCAGCGGTGGAGCCTACGAGCAGTACTTC TRBV6-5 once . TRBJ2-7
CASSPYISYEQYF TGTGCCAGCAGTCCCTACATCTCCTACGAGCAGTACTTC TRBV28 . . TRBJ2-7
CASSLDGLVGNEQFF TGCGCCAGCAGCTTGGACGGACTAGTTGGGAATGAGCAGTTCTTC TRBV5-1 . TRBD2 TRBJ2-1
CASSEGYKASGYTF TGTGCCAGCAGTGAAGGGTACAAAGCGAGCGGCTACACCTTC TRBV6-1 . . TRBJ1-2
CASSPSETTGNTIYF TGTGCCAGCAGCCCCTCGGAAACTACTGGAAACACCATATATTTT TRBV7-9 once . TRBJ1-3
CASQAANTDTQYF TGTGCCAGCCAGGCGGCGAACACAGATACGCAGTATTTT TRBV28 large . TRBJ2-3
CASSLYTPGARRYEQYF TGTGCCAGCAGCCTGTATACCCCAGGGGCCAGGCGGTACGAGCAGTACTTC TRBV7-8 . . TRBJ2-7
CASSRDGMSYEQYF TGTGCCAGCAGTCGGGACGGGATGTCCTACGAGCAGTACTTC TRBV6-1 . . TRBJ2-7
CASTLGQPNSPLHF TGTGCCAGCACCCTGGGACAGCCTAATTCACCCCTCCACTTT TRBV6-6 . TRBD1 TRBJ1-6
CASSLGKSHSNQPQHF TGTGCCAGCAGCCTGGGGAAGTCCCATAGCAATCAGCCCCAGCATTTT TRBV28 . . TRBJ1-5
CASSPPVPNEQFF TGTGCCAGCAGCCCCCCTGTCCCCAATGAGCAGTTCTTC TRBV11-1 once . TRBJ2-1
CASSPGQLYGYTF TGTGCCAGCTCACCGGGACAGCTCTATGGCTACACCTTC TRBV18 . TRBD1 TRBJ1-2
CASSRAWGNAFF TGTGCCAGCAGTCGGGCTTGGGGGAATGCTTTCTTT TRBV28 . . TRBJ1-1
CASSHAREFGNTIYF TGTGCCAGCAGCCACGCCAGGGAGTTTGGAAACACCATATATTTT TRBV14 few . TRBJ1-3
CASSLGYEQFF TGTGCCAGCAGCCTAGGGTACGAGCAGTTCTTC TRBV28 . . TRBJ2-1
CASSPWVQGEQFF TGTGCCAGCAGCCCATGGGTGCAGGGTGAGCAGTTCTTC TRBV11-2 . . TRBJ2-1
CASSIAGGTEAFF TGTGCCAGCAGCATAGCCGGGGGGACTGAAGCTTTCTTT TRBV6-1 . . TRBJ1-1
CASSKRKGMNTEAFF TGTGCCAGCAGCAAAAGGAAGGGAATGAACACTGAAGCTTTCTTT TRBV21-1 . . TRBJ1-1
CASSGVLGRTEAFF TGCGCCAGCAGTGGTGTCTTGGGTCGGACTGAAGCTTTCTTT TRBV10-2 . . TRBJ1-1
CAARQALGNEQYF TGTGCCGCTCGACAGGCCCTAGGCAACGAGCAGTACTTC TRBV10-3 few . TRBJ2-7
CASSVGSFYEQYF TGTGCCAGCAGTGTCGGATCATTCTACGAGCAGTACTTC TRBV6-1 . . TRBJ2-7
CASSDATVLNTEAFF TGTGCCAGCAGTGACGCGACAGTCTTGAACACTGAAGCTTTCTTT TRBV6-1 . . TRBJ1-1
CASSGLPDRVETQYF TGCGCCAGCAGTGGACTACCGGACAGGGTGGAGACCCAGTACTTC TRBV10-1 . TRBD1 TRBJ2-5
CASAPNGNTEAFF TGTGCCAGCGCCCCGAATGGGAACACTGAAGCTTTCTTT TRBV6-5 once . TRBJ1-1
CASTSGPMNTEAFF TGCGCCAGCACCTCCGGACCGATGAACACTGAAGCTTTCTTT TRBV5-1 . . TRBJ1-1